The rows below give T cell receptor beta chains drawn from one sample of a study of T-cell reconstitution after alpha-beta-depleted transplantation in children. TCRdb used MiXCR to reprocess the PCR reads, holding one entry per CDR3 protein. Of 70,000 to 95,000 distinct CDR3 sequences listed, about 16% are singletons. The sequencing used PBMCs, mostly from graft donor cells, collected 180 days after TCRalphabeta/CD19-depleted stem cell transplant. These receptors were taken from a male patient aged 2 to 10 who had a stem cell transplant for acute lymphoblastic leukemia, so the T cells may come from the graft donor. Both conserved end residues are part of each CDR3. Each record gives: J gene, V gene, CDR3 protein.

>TRBJ1-1|TRBV18
CASSPQGARDTEAFF
>TRBJ2-7|TRBV4-2
CASSPFRGGFSSYEQYF
>TRBJ1-3|TRBV21-1
CASSKWGQEKISGNTIYF
>TRBJ1-4|TRBV5-1
CASSLGGGPTNEKLFF
>TRBJ2-3|TRBV11-1
CASSALDGQLGSTDTQYF
>TRBJ2-2|TRBV7-2
CASRPFTGELFF
>TRBJ1-1|TRBV4-3
CASSYVRGSLTEAFF
>TRBJ1-5|TRBV20-1
CSADDRASNQPQHF
>TRBJ2-3|TRBV20-1
CSANAGGGAADTQYF
>TRBJ2-5|TRBV12-3/TRBV12-4
CASSLSGVKETQYF
>TRBJ2-7|TRBV29-1
CSVDAGSPLEQYF
>TRBJ2-3|TRBV7-2
CASSWGAGGNMVYTQYF
>TRBJ1-3|TRBV30
CAWNSANGGNTIYF
>TRBJ1-1|TRBV7-2
CASSTESAPVPPTLMNTEAFF
>TRBJ2-5|TRBV12-3/TRBV12-4
CASSFHGYTETQYF
>TRBJ2-6|TRBV10-3
CAISVSPGVAPGANVLTF
>TRBJ1-5|TRBV20-1
CSARQNRGRNQPQHF
>TRBJ2-1|TRBV2
CASTQRGRGSSYNEQFF
>TRBJ1-6|TRBV20-1
CSARQGRSPLHF
>TRBJ2-2|TRBV5-1
CASSRGQGNTGELFF
>TRBJ2-2|TRBV3-1
CASSRASGGPNSGELFF
>TRBJ2-3|TRBV6-2/TRBV6-3
CASSYWEAAPSTDTQYF
>TRBJ2-1|TRBV20-1
CSAREGSLNEQFF
>TRBJ1-1|TRBV7-2
CASSLGVFRNTEAFF
>TRBJ1-5|TRBV18
CASSPAGTVGGNQPQHF
>TRBJ2-7|TRBV12-3/TRBV12-4
CASTLKRTEYF
>TRBJ1-1|TRBV20-1
CSAPTSQGSAEAFF
>TRBJ1-6|TRBV27
CASSGWTGLDSPLHF
>TRBJ1-2|TRBV12-3/TRBV12-4
CASSLAPQDYYGYTF
>TRBJ1-3|TRBV7-6
CASSLAAGGSGNTIYF
>TRBJ1-5|TRBV12-3/TRBV12-4
CASSPPGTVYQPQHF
>TRBJ2-5|TRBV7-2
CASSFKPGYQETQYF
>TRBJ2-3|TRBV29-1
CSVDKGDYTDTQYF
>TRBJ1-1|TRBV14
CASSLLGAAWGSNTEAFF
>TRBJ2-7|TRBV12-3/TRBV12-4
CASSANTYEQYF
>TRBJ2-1|TRBV11-2
CASSSTGNEQFF
>TRBJ2-3|TRBV5-1
CASSSSGGTTDTQYF
>TRBJ2-5|TRBV30
CAWSVLAGGRAQYF
>TRBJ2-7|TRBV4-1
CASSQETAGQGALNEQYF
>TRBJ2-2|TRBV3-1
CASSPRDTSNTGELFF
>TRBJ2-3|TRBV27
CASSQLRDRGGSTDTQYF
>TRBJ2-5|TRBV20-1
CSAIPTSGRQETQYF
>TRBJ2-5|TRBV5-1
CASSLPGTDQETQYF
>TRBJ2-5|TRBV20-1
CSAISGGAWETQYF
>TRBJ2-7|TRBV6-5
CASSYRFRDYEQYF
>TRBJ2-1|TRBV10-3
CAIRRDRGYNEQFF
>TRBJ2-5|TRBV25-1
CASSGRLSGQETQYF
>TRBJ1-2|TRBV4-3
CASSQDWSPRFYGYTF
>TRBJ2-3|TRBV20-1
CSALGQPATDTQYF
>TRBJ2-5|TRBV5-1
CASSLAIETQYF
>TRBJ2-7|TRBV5-1
CASLLGGRDRSYEQYF